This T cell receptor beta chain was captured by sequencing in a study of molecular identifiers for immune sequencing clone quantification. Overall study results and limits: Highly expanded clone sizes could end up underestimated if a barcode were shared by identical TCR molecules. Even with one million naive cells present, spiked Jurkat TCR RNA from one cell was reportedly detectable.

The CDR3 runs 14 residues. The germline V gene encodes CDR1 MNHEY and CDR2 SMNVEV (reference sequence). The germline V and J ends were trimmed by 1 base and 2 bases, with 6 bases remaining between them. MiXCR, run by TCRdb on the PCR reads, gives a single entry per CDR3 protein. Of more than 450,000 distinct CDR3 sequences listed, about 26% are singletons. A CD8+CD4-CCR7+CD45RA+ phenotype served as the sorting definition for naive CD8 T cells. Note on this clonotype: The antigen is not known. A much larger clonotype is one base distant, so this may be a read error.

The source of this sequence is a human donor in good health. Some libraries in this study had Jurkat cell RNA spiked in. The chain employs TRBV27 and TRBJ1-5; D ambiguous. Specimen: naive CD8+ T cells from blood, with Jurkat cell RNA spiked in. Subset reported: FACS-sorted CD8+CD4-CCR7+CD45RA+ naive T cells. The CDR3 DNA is TGTGCCAGCAGTTTATTCGATGGCAATCAGCCCCAGCATTTT. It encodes CASSLFDGNQPQHF.